The text below deals with one T cell receptor beta chain. These data originate in a study of blood T cell repertoires in COVID-19. Whole-study context: The United States, Italy and Spain were the sources of the acute and convalescent COVID-19 samples.

Clones were read by immunoSEQ multiplex PCR, and TCRdb kept only the in-frame ones, dropping some. The sample contains 130,000 to 150,000 clones, 82% of which appear only once. CDR1 SGHTA and CDR2 FQGNSA come from the germline V gene. The length of the CDR3 is 14 residues. Trimming took 5 bases from V and 6 from J; bases not matched to a gene: 6. The V call is TRBV7-2, the J call TRBJ2-7, with 11 bases aligning to TRBD1. The receptor was derived from a human donor with acute or convalescent COVID-19. The donor label of this sample is uncertain. The source material was peripheral blood. The DNA for the CDR3 is TGTGCCAGCAGCGCGGACAGGGGGCTGGGCGAGCAGTACTTC. This codes for CASSADRGLGEQYF. Full variable domain (missing parts from reference TRBV7-2 and TRBJ2-7): GAGVSQSPSNKVTEKGKDVELRCDPISGHTALYWYRQSLGQGLEFLIYFQGNSAPDKSGLPSDRFSAERTGGSVSTLTIQRTQQEDSAVYLCASSADRGLGEQYFGPGTRLTVT.